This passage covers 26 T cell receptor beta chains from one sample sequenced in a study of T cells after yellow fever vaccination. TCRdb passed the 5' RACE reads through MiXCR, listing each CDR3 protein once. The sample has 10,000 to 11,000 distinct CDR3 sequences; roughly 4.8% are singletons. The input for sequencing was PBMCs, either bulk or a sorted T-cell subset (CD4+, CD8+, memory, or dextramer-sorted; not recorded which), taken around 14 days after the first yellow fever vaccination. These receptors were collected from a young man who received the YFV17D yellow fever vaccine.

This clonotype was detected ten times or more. CDR3: CASSPPVGTQYF. The CDR3 DNA is TGTGCCAGCAGCCCTCCCGTCGGGACCCAGTACTTC. The genes are TRBV3-1 and TRBJ2-5; D unresolved. Germline CDR1 is LGHDT and CDR2 is YNNKEL (reference sequence). The CDR3 is 12 amino acids. V was cut by 4 bases and J by 7 bases, with 10 bases left in between.

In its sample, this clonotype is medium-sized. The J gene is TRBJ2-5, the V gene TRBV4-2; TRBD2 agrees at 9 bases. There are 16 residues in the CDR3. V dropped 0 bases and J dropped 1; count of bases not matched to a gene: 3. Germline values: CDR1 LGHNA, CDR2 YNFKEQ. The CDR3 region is CASSQDSGGTQETQYF. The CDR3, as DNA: TGTGCCAGCAGCCAAGACAGCGGGGGGACCCAAGAGACCCAGTACTTC.

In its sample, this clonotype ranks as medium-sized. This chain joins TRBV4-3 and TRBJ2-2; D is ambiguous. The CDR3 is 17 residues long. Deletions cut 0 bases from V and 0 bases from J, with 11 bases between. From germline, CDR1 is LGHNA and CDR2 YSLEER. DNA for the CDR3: TGCGCCAGCAGCCAAGATCCCCCGAGGACGAACACCGGGGAGCTGTTTTTT. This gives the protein CASSQDPPRTNTGELFF.

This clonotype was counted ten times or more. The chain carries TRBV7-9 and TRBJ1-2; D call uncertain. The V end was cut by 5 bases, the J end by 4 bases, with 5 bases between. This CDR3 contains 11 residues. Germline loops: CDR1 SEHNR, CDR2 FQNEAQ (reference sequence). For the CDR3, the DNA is TGTGCCAGCAGCGCTGCCTATGGCTACACCTTC. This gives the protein CASSAAYGYTF.

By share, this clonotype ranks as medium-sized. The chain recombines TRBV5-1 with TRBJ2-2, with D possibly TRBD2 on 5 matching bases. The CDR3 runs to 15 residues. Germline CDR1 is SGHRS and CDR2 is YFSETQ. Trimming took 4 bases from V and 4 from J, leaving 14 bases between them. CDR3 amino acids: CASSQARGTTGELFF. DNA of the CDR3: TGCGCCAGCAGCCAAGCACGGGGAACCACCGGGGAGCTGTTTTTT.

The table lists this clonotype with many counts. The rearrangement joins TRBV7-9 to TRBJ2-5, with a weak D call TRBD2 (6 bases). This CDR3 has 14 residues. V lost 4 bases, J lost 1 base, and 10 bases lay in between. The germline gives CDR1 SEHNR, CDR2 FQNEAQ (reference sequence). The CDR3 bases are TGTGCCAGCAGCTCCAGACTAGTCCAAGAGACCCAGTACTTC. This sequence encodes CASSSRLVQETQYF.

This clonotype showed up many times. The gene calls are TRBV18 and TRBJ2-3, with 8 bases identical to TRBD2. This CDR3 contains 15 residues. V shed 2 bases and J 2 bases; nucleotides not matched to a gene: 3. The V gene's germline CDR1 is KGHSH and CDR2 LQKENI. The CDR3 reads CASSPAGGTTDTQYF. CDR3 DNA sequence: TGTGCCAGCTCACCAGCGGGGGGAACCACAGATACGCAGTATTTT.

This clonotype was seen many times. This CDR3 is CASSYREQETQYF. CDR3 bases: TGTGCCAGCAGTTACAGAGAGCAAGAGACCCAGTACTTC. The rearrangement joins TRBV6-2 or TRBV6-3 to TRBJ2-5; no reliable D call. The CDR3 runs 13 residues. V was trimmed by 2 bases and J by 2 bases, leaving 6 bases between them. CDR1 is MNHEY and CDR2 is SVGEGT in the germline V gene.

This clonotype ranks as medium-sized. The CDR3 bases are TGTGCCAGCAGCCCGGACAGTAACACTGAAGCTTTCTTT. Its protein product is CASSPDSNTEAFF. This chain joins TRBV7-2 and TRBJ1-1; D might be TRBD1 (6 bases). Looked up from germline, CDR1 is SGHTA and CDR2 is FQGNSA. The CDR3 is 13 amino acids. V lost 5 bases, J lost 2 bases, and 9 bases lay in between.

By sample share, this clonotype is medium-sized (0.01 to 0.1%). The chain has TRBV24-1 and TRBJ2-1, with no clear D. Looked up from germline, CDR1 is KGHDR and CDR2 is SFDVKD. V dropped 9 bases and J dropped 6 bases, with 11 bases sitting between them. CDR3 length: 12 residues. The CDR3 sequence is CATGSRRNEQFF. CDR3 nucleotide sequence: TGTGCCACCGGGTCCCGGCGCAATGAGCAGTTCTTC.

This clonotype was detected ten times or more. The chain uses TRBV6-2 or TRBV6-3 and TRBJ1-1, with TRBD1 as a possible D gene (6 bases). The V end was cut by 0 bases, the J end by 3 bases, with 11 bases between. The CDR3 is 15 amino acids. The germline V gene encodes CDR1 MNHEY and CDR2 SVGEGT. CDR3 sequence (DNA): TGTGCCAGCAGTTACTCGGGCAGGGGCGACACTGAAGCTTTCTTT. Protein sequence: CASSYSGRGDTEAFF.

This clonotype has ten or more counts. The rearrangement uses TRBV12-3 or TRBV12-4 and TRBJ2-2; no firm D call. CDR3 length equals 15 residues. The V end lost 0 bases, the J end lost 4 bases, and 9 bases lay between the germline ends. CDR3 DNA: TGTGCCAGCAGTTTAGCTTCGAGGTTCACCGGGGAGCTGTTTTTT. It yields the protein CASSLASRFTGELFF.

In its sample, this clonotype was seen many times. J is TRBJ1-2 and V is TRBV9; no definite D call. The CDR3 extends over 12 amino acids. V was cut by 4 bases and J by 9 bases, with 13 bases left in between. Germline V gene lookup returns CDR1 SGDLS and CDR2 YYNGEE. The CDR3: CASSPPPGSYTF. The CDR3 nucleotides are TGTGCCAGCAGCCCTCCTCCGGGTAGCTACACCTTC.

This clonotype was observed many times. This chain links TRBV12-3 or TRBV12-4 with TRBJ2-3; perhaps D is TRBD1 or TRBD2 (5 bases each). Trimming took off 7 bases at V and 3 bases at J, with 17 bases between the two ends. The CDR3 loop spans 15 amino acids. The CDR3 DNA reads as TGTGCCAGCAACCCGGGGCCAGCGGAGACAGATACGCAGTATTTT. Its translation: CASNPGPAETDTQYF.

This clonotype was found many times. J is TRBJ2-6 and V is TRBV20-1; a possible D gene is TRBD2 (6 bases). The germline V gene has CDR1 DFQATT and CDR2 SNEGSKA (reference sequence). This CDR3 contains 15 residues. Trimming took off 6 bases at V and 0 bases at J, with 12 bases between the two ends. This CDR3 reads CSARTGASGANVLTF. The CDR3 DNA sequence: TGCAGTGCGCGGACGGGAGCCTCTGGGGCCAACGTCCTGACTTTC.

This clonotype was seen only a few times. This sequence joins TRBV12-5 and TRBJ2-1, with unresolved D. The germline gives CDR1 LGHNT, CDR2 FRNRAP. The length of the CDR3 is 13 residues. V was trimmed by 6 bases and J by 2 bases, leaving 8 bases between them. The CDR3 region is CASGGQAYNEQFF. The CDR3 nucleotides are TGTGCTAGTGGCGGGCAGGCCTACAATGAGCAGTTCTTC.

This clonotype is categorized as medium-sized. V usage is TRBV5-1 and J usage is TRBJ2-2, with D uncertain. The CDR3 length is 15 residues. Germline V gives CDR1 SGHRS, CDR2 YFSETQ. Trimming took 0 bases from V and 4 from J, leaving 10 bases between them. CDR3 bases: TGCGCCAGCAGCTTGGCCGGCCTATTCACCGGGGAGCTGTTTTTT. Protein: CASSLAGLFTGELFF.

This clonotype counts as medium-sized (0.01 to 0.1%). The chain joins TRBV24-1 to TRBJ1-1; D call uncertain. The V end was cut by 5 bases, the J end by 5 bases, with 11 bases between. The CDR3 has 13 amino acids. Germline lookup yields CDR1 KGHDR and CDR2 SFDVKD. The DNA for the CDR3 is TGTGCCACCAGTGCGAGGAGAGGGACTGAAGCTTTCTTT. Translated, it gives CATSARRGTEAFF.

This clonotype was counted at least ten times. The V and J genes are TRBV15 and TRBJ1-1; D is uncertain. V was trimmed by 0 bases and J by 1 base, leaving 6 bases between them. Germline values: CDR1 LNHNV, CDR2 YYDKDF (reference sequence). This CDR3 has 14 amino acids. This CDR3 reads CATSRDKANTEAFF. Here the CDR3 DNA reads TGTGCCACCAGCAGAGATAAGGCGAACACTGAAGCTTTCTTT.

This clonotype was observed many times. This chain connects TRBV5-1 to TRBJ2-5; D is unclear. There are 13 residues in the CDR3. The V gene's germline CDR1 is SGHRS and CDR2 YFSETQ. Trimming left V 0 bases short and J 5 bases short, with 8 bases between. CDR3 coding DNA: TGCGCCAGCAGCTTGGGGGGTCGGGAGACCCAGTACTTC. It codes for CASSLGGRETQYF.

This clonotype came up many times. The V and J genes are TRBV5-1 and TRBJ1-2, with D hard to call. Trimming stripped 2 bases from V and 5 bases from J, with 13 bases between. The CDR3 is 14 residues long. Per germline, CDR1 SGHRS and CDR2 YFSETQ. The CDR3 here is CASSFTTTLYGYTF. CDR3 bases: TGCGCCAGCAGCTTTACGACCACGTTATATGGCTACACCTTC. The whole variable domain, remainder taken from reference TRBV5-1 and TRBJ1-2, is KAGVTQTPRYLIKTRGQQVTLSCSPISGHRSVSWYQQTPGQGLQFLFEYFSETQRNKGNFPGRFSGRQFSNSRSEMNVSTLELGDSALYLCASSFTTTLYGYTFGSGTRLTVV.

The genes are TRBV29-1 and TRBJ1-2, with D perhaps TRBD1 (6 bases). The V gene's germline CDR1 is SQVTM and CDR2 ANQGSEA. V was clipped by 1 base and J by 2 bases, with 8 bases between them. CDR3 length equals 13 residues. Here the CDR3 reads CSVEGGQNYGYTF. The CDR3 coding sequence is TGCAGCGTTGAAGGAGGACAGAACTATGGCTACACCTTC. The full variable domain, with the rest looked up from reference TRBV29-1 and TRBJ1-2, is SAVISQKPSRDICQRGTSLTIQCQVDSQVTMMFWYRQQPGQSLTLIATANQGSEATYESGFVIDKFPISRPNLTFSTLTVSNMSPEDSSIYLCSVEGGQNYGYTFGSGTRLTVV.

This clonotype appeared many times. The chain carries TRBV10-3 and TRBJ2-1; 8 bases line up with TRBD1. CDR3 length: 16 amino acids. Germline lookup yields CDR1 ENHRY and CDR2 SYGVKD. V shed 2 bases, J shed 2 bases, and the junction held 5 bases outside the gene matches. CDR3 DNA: TGTGCCATCAGTGAGGTAGACAGGGGACCCTACAATGAGCAGTTCTTC. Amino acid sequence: CAISEVDRGPYNEQFF.

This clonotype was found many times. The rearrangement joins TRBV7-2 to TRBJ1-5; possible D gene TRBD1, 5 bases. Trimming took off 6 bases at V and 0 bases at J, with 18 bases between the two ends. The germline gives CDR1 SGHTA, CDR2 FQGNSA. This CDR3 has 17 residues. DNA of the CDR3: TGTGCCAGCAGTCAAACCTACGGGACCATTAGCAATCAGCCCCAGCATTTT. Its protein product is CASSQTYGTISNQPQHF.

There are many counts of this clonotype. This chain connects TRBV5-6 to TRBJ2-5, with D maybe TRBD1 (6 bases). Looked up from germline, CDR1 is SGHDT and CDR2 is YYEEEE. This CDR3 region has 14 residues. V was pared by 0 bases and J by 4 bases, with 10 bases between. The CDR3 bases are TGTGCCAGCAGCTTGGCCAAAGGGGGAGAGACCCAGTACTTC. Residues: CASSLAKGGETQYF.

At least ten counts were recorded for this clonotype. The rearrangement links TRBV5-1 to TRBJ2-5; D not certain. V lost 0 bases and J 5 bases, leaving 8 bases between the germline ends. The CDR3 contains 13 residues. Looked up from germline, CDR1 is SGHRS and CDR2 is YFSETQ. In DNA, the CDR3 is TGCGCCAGCAGCTTGGGTCCCCCGGAGACCCAGTACTTC. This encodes CASSLGPPETQYF.